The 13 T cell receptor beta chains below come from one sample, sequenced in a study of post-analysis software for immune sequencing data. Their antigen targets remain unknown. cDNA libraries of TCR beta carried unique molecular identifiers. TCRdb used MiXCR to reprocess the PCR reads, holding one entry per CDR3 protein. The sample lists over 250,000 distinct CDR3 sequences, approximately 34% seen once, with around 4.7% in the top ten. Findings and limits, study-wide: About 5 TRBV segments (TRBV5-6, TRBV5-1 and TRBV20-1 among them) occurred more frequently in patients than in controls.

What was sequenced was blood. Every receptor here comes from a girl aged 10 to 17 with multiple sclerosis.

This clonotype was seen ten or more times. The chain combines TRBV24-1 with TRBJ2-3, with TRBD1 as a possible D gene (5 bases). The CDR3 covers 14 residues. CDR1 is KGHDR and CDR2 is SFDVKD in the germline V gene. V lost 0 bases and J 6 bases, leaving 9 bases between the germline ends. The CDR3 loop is CATSDLQGLDTQYF. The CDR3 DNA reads TGTGCCACCAGTGATTTGCAGGGCCTGGATACGCAGTATTTT.

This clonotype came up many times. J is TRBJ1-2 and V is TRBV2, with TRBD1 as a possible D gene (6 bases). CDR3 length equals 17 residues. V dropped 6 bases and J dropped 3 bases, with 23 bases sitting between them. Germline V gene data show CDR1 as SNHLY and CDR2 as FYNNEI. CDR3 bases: TGTGCCAGCAGGCGGAGTACAGGGACACTCAACGACTATGGCTACACCTTC. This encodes CASRRSTGTLNDYGYTF.

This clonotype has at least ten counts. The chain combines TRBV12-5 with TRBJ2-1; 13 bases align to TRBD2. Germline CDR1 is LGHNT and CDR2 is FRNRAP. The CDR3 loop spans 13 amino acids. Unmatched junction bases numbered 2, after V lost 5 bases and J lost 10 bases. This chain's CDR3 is CASGPGLAGEQFF. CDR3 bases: TGTGCTAGTGGTCCGGGACTAGCGGGGGAGCAGTTCTTC.

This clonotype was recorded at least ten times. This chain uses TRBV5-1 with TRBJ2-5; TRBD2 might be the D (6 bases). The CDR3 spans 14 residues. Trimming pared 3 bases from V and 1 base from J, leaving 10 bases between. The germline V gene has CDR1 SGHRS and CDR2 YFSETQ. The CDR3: CASSSAGFQETQYF. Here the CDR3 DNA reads TGCGCCAGCAGCTCAGCGGGCTTCCAAGAGACCCAGTACTTC.

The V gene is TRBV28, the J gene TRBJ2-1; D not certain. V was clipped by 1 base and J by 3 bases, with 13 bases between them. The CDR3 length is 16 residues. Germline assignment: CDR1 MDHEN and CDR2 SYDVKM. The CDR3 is CASSLFSQLGYNEQFF. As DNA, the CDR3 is TGTGCCAGCAGTTTATTTTCCCAGCTTGGCTACAATGAGCAGTTCTTC.

CDR3 DNA sequence: TGTGCCAGCAGTGAGGTGGGGAGCACAGATACGCAGTATTTT. It specifies CASSEVGSTDTQYF. The chain links TRBV2 to TRBJ2-3; D unresolved. Trimming left V 3 bases short and J 0 bases short, with 7 bases between. CDR3 size: 14 residues. Germline V gene sequence: CDR1 SNHLY, CDR2 FYNNEI.

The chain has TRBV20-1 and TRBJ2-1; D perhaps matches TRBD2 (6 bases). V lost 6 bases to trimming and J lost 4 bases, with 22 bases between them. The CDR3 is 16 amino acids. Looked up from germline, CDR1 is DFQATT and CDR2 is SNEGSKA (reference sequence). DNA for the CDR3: TGCAGTGCACCGATCAGAGAGGCGGGGCGATACAATGAGCAGTTCTTC. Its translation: CSAPIREAGRYNEQFF.

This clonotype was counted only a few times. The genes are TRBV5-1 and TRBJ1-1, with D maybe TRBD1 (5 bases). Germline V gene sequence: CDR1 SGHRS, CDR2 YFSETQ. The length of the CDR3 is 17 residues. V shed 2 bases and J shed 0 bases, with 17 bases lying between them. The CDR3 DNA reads TGCGCCAGCAGCTTAATCGCAGGGCCGGCTTTGAACACTGAAGCTTTCTTT. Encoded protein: CASSLIAGPALNTEAFF.

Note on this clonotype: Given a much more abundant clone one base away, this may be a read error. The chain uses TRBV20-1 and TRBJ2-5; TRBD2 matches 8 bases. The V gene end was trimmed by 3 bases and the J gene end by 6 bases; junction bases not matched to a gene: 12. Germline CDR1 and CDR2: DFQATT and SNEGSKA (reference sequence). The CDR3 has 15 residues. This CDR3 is CSASARAGVSKTQYF. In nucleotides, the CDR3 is TGCAGTGCTAGTGCCCGAGCGGGAGTCTCAAAGACCCAGTACTTC.

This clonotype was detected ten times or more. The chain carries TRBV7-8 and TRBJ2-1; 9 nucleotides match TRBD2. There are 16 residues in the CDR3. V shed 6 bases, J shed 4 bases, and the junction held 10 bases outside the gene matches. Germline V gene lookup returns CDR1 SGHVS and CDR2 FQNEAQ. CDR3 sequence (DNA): TGTGCCAGCAGGCGGTACTGGACTAGCGCTTACAATGAGCAGTTCTTC. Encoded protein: CASRRYWTSAYNEQFF.

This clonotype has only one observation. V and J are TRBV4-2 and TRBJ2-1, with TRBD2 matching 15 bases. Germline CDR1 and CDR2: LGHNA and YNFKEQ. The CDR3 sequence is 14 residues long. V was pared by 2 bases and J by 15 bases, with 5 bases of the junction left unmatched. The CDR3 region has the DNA TGTGCCAGCAGCCAACCGGGACTAGCGGGGGGTGGGTTCTTC. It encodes CASSQPGLAGGGFF.

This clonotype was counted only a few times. CDR3 amino acids: CASRRYQEEKLFF. CDR3 nucleotide sequence: TGTGCCAGCAGGCGGTATCAAGAAGAAAAACTGTTTTTT. The chain recombines TRBV4-2 with TRBJ1-4; D is unclear. This CDR3 spans 13 amino acids. Per germline, CDR1 LGHNA and CDR2 YNFKEQ. Trimming shortened V by 6 bases and J by 8 bases, and 13 bases separated the two germline ends.

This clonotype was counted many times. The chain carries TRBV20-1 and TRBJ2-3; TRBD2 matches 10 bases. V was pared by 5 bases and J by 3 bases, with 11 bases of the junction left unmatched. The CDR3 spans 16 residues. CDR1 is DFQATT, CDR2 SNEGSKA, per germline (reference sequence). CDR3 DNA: TGCAGTGCTTCCGAAGGACCGGGACTAGCGACAGATACGCAGTATTTT. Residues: CSASEGPGLATDTQYF.